The sequence of this T cell receptor beta chain was determined in a study of untreated major depressive disorder. Around 29 ml of blood was drawn into EDTA tubes. TCRdb's table, derived via immunoSEQ multiplex PCR, lists solely in-frame clones and lacks some. Of tens of thousands of clones listed, 80% to 95% are singletons. The sequenced sample consisted of CD4+ T cells from PBMCs. The clonotype comes from a man aged 25 to 40 in good health.

The CDR3 protein is CASSLDSRNQPQHF. The CDR3 region has the DNA TGTGCCAGCAGCCTCGACAGCCGCAATCAGCCCCAGCATTTT. The V and J genes are TRBV2 and TRBJ1-5; tentatively, D is TRBD1 (5 bases). The CDR3 runs 14 residues. Between the trimmed V and J ends, which lost 6 bases and 2 bases, there was a span of 11 bases. Per germline, CDR1 SNHLY and CDR2 FYNNEI.